Listed below are T cell receptor beta chains from one sample, sequenced in a study of blood T cell repertoires in COVID-19. TCRdb keeps only in-frame clones here, not all; method: immunoSEQ multiplex PCR. The sample records under 300,000 clones, around 89% being singletons. The sequenced sample was peripheral blood. Every receptor here comes from a woman in her thirties or forties with acute or convalescent COVID-19. The CDR3 runs from the conserved cysteine through the conserved F or W. D genes are given only for firm matches. Clone size is not always given. Where it is, it says once, few, many or a class for expanded clones.

d_gene	v_gene	abundance	j_gene	len	CDR3nt	CDR3aa
TRBD1	TRBV5-3	once	TRBJ1-5	14	TGTGCCAGAAGCTTCAACAGGGGAAGTCAGCCCCAGCATTTT	CARSFNRGSQPQHF
TRBD1	TRBV5-4	NA	TRBJ1-2	16	TGTGCCAGCAGCTCCTCCGGGACAGCTTACCTCTATGGCTACACCTTC	CASSSSGTAYLYGYTF
TRBD2	TRBV5-1	NA	TRBJ2-5	16	TGCGCCAGCAGCTTGACTAGCGCCGGGGAATGGGAGACCCAGTACTTC	CASSLTSAGEWETQYF
NA	TRBV19	NA	TRBJ2-1	11	TGTGCCAGTAGTATTGCGGGTGAGCAGTTCTTC	CASSIAGEQFF
NA	TRBV7-2	NA	TRBJ2-5	15	TGTGCCAGCAGCTTAGCGGGGCATCCCCCAGAGACCCAGTACTTC	CASSLAGHPPETQYF
TRBD1	TRBV19	NA	TRBJ1-1	17	TGTGCCAGTAGTATATGGAGGACAGGGGGCATGAACACTGAAGCTTTCTTT	CASSIWRTGGMNTEAFF
NA	TRBV20-1	NA	TRBJ1-1	11	TGCAGTGCCACCCGACAGTCTGAAGCTTTCTTT	CSATRQSEAFF
NA	TRBV24-1	few	TRBJ1-5	14	TGTGCCACCAGTACTGGTTATAGCAATCAGCCCCAGCATTTT	CATSTGYSNQPQHF
NA	TRBV5-1	NA	TRBJ2-3	15	TGCGCCAGCAGCTTGCGGGGAGCACCTGAGGGTACGCAGTATTTT	CASSLRGAPEGTQYF
TRBD2	TRBV5-1	once	TRBJ2-1	15	TGCGCCAGCAGCTTAGCGGGGGGTGCCTACAATGAGCAGTTCTTC	CASSLAGGAYNEQFF
NA	TRBV5-1	few	TRBJ1-2	14	TGCGCCAGCAGCTTGGCAGGGGCCGACTATGGCTACACCTTC	CASSLAGADYGYTF
NA	TRBV11-2	once	TRBJ2-3	15	TGTGCCAGCAGCTTCCGGAGCGCGGCCACAGATACGCAGTATTTT	CASSFRSAATDTQYF
TRBD1	TRBV10-3	NA	TRBJ1-1	13	TGTGCCGTAGGACAGGGGGGGGATGCCCGAGCTTTCTTT	CAVGQGGDARAFF
TRBD1	TRBV5-1	NA	TRBJ1-4	15	TGCGCCAGCAGCTTGGCGGGACAGTCTAATGAAAAACTGTTTTTT	CASSLAGQSNEKLFF
TRBD1	TRBV9	NA	TRBJ1-6	14	TGTGCCAGCAGCGAACGGACAGGGGATTCACCCCTCCACTTT	CASSERTGDSPLHF
TRBD1	TRBV6-2/TRBV6-3	once	TRBJ1-2	15	TGTGCCAGCAGTCAGAGGAGACAGGGAGGCTATGGCTACACCTTC	CASSQRRQGGYGYTF
TRBD1	TRBV19	NA	TRBJ2-4	15	TGTGCCAGTAGTATAACGGGACAGGGGGAAAACATTCAGTACTTC	CASSITGQGENIQYF
NA	TRBV5-4	NA	TRBJ1-2	17	TGTGCCAGCAGCAAAACAGGGACACTCTCACCGGTCTATGGCTACACCTTC	CASSKTGTLSPVYGYTF
NA	TRBV7-2	NA	TRBJ2-6	15	TGTGCCAGCAGCACTCGGGACTCCGGGGCCAACGTCCTGACTTTC	CASSTRDSGANVLTF
NA	TRBV25-1	many	TRBJ1-6	15	TGTGCCAGCAGTGAATTTAGGGGCTTAAATTCACCCCTCCACTTT	CASSEFRGLNSPLHF
NA	TRBV5-1	NA	TRBJ2-2	15	TGCGCCAGCAGCCCCTACGGTACGAACACCGGGGAGCTGTTTTTT	CASSPYGTNTGELFF
TRBD1	TRBV7-8	NA	TRBJ2-5	14	TGTGCCAGCAGACTCACAGGGGAACAAGAGACCCAGTACTTC	CASRLTGEQETQYF
TRBD1	TRBV7-8	NA	TRBJ1-1	16	TGTGCCAGCAGTCGCATGTCGGGACAGGGGAACACTGAAGCTTTCTTT	CASSRMSGQGNTEAFF
TRBD1	TRBV2	once	TRBJ1-5	16	TGTGCCAGCAGGGGGGGACAGGACTACCTGTATGGGCCCCAGCATTTT	CASRGGQDYLYGPQHF
NA	TRBV2	NA	TRBJ1-5	13	TGTGCCAGCAGTGACCCAGTCAATCAGCCCCAGCATTTT	CASSDPVNQPQHF
TRBD1	TRBV5-6	NA	TRBJ1-1	15	TGTGCCAGCAGCTTGTCCGGGACAGGGAACACTGAAGCTTTCTTT	CASSLSGTGNTEAFF
TRBD1	TRBV2	once	TRBJ1-1	13	TGTGCCAGCACCCCCACAGGGGGCACTGAAGCTTTCTTT	CASTPTGGTEAFF
TRBD1	TRBV12-3/TRBV12-4	NA	TRBJ2-3	13	TGTGCCAGCAGCGCGACAGGGACAGATACGCAGTATTTT	CASSATGTDTQYF
NA	TRBV10-2	NA	TRBJ1-1	14	TGCGCCAGCAGTGAGCAGACATTGAACACTGAAGCTTTCTTT	CASSEQTLNTEAFF
TRBD1	TRBV2	NA	TRBJ1-5	15	TGTGCCAGCAGCAGACAGGGGCAGAGCAATCAGCCCCAGCATTTT	CASSRQGQSNQPQHF
NA	TRBV6-6	NA	TRBJ1-3	14	TGTGCCAGCAGTTGGGGGCTCTCTGGAAACACCATATATTTT	CASSWGLSGNTIYF
NA	TRBV23-1	NA	TRBJ2-3	13	TGCGCCAGCAGTCAATCTAGGAGAGATACGCAGTATTTT	CASSQSRRDTQYF
NA	TRBV6-4	NA	TRBJ2-3	16	TGTGCCAGCAGTGACGGAGGAGTACGGTCCACAGATACGCAGTATTTT	CASSDGGVRSTDTQYF
NA	TRBV5-1	NA	TRBJ2-3	14	TGCGCCAGCCTAAGCACTTCTAGCACAGATACGCAGTATTTT	CASLSTSSTDTQYF
TRBD1	TRBV27	NA	TRBJ1-1	15	TGTGCCAGCAGTTTAACAGGGGGTCAGGCCACTGAAGCTTTCTTT	CASSLTGGQATEAFF
NA	TRBV5-1	NA	TRBJ1-1	18	TGCGCCAGCAGCTTAAACCACCCCCTGCTCACAAGGAACACTGAAGCTTTCTTT	CASSLNHPLLTRNTEAFF
NA	TRBV7-8	few	TRBJ1-2	12	TGTGCCAGCAGCCCCAGCAGGCAGGGAATCACCTTC	CASSPSRQGITF
NA	TRBV3-1/TRBV3-2	NA	TRBJ1-5	15	TGTGCCAGCAGCCTCCAGGGTGATAGCAATCAGCCCCAGCATTTT	CASSLQGDSNQPQHF
NA	TRBV4-1	NA	TRBJ2-2	15	TGCGCCAGCAGCCAAGAAGGGAGGTCGACCGGGGAGCTGTTTTTT	CASSQEGRSTGELFF
TRBD1	TRBV6-6	NA	TRBJ1-6	14	TGTGCCAGCAGCAGACAGGGGGAAAATTCACCCCTCCACTTT	CASSRQGENSPLHF
NA	TRBV10-3	NA	TRBJ1-6	15	TGTGCCATCAGTGCGGTGGCGGCGTATAATTCACCCCTCCACTTT	CAISAVAAYNSPLHF
TRBD1	TRBV27	NA	TRBJ1-2	18	TGTGCCAGCAGATCCTTCACCCGCGCCGGACAGGGACACGCTGGCTACACCTTC	CASRSFTRAGQGHAGYTF
NA	TRBV28	NA	TRBJ1-6	20	TGTGCCAGCAGTTTAGGTTCTCCTCATCGGGAGACCCATTATAATTCACCCCTCCACTTT	CASSLGSPHRETHYNSPLHF
NA	TRBV19	NA	TRBJ1-2	13	TGTGCCAGTAGTAGGGAGGGGTACTATGGCTACACCTTC	CASSREGYYGYTF
NA	TRBV20-1	NA	TRBJ1-6	15	TGCAGTGCTAGTCTGTCGGAGGCCTATAATTCACCCCTCCACTTT	CSASLSEAYNSPLHF
NA	TRBV20-1	NA	TRBJ2-3	14	TGCAGTGCTAGTCGGGCGGGGCTCACAGATACGCAGTATTTT	CSASRAGLTDTQYF
NA	TRBV7-9	NA	TRBJ1-4	13	TGTGCCAGCAGCCTCTCCCCATCCGGAAAACTGTTTTTT	CASSLSPSGKLFF
NA	TRBV7-2	NA	TRBJ2-2	15	TGTGCCAGCAGCTTAACAGGTCTAGGATCCGGGGAGCTGTTTTTT	CASSLTGLGSGELFF
TRBD1	TRBV14	few	TRBJ1-2	15	TGTGCCAGCAGCCGAGGGACAGGGCCCAACTATGGCTACACCTTC	CASSRGTGPNYGYTF
TRBD1	TRBV7-3	NA	TRBJ2-2	15	TGTGCCAGCAGCGCCGGGACAGAATACACCGGGGAGCTGTTTTTT	CASSAGTEYTGELFF
TRBD1	TRBV19	NA	TRBJ2-5	17	TGTGCCAGTAGTGCGCCCCGGACAGGTCGGGTCGGGGAGACCCAGTACTTC	CASSAPRTGRVGETQYF
NA	TRBV10-2	NA	TRBJ1-1	14	TGCGCCAGCAGTGAGTCGACTGAGACAGCAAAAGCTTTCTTT	CASSESTETAKAFF
NA	TRBV30	NA	TRBJ1-1	13	TGTGCCTGGAGTGGCGCTTACGAGGGTGGGACTTTCTTT	CAWSGAYEGGTFF
NA	TRBV19	once	TRBJ1-5	15	TGTGCCAGTAGTAGAGATAGGGAAGGGGCTCAGCCCCAGCATTTT	CASSRDREGAQPQHF
NA	TRBV7-9	NA	TRBJ1-2	19	TGTGCCAGCACCCTTAGACAGCCGTTCCTAACCGCACCTAACTATGGCTACACCTTC	CASTLRQPFLTAPNYGYTF
NA	TRBV6-6	NA	TRBJ1-1	16	TGTGCCAGCAGTTACCCGGGTGAATATGGGAACACTGAAGCTTTCTTT	CASSYPGEYGNTEAFF
TRBD1	TRBV7-9	once	TRBJ1-5	14	TGTGCCAGCAGCTTAGGACAGGGTGGCCAGCCCCAGCATTTT	CASSLGQGGQPQHF
TRBD1	TRBV29-1	NA	TRBJ1-1	13	TGCAGCGTCGGCGGACAGGGCCGGACTGAAGCTTTCTTT	CSVGGQGRTEAFF
NA	TRBV2	NA	TRBJ1-1	15	TGTGCCAGCAGAAACCCCAGGCTAAGTTACCCTGAAGCTTTCTTT	CASRNPRLSYPEAFF